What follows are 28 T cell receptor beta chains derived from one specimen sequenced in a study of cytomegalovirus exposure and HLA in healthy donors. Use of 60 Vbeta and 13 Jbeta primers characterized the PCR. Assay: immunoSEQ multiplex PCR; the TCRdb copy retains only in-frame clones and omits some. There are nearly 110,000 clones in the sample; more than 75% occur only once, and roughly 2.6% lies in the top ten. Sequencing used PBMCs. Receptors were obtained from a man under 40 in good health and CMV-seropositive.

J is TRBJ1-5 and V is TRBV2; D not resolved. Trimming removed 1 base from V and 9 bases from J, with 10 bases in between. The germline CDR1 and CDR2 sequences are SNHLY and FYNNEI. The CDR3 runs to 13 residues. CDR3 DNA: TGTGCCAGCAGTGAAGAAGAGAGGCCGCCCCAGCATTTT. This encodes CASSEEERPPQHF.

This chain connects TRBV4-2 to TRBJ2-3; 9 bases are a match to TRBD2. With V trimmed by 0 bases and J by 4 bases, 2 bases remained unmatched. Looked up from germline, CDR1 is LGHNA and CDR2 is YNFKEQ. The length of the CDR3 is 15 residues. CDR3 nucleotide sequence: TGTGCCAGCAGCCAAGAGCGGGGGGGCCCAGATACGCAGTATTTT. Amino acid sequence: CASSQERGGPDTQYF.

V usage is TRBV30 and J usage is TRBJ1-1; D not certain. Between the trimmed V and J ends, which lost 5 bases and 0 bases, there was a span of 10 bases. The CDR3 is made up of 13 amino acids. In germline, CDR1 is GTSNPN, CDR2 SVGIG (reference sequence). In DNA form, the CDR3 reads TGTGCCTGGGAGGAGATAATGAACACTGAAGCTTTCTTT. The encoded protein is CAWEEIMNTEAFF.

CDR3 DNA sequence: TGTGCCAGCACCCATTGGCAGTCTAGCACAGATACGCAGTATTTT. This sequence encodes CASTHWQSSTDTQYF. This chain connects TRBV7-9 to TRBJ2-3, with D hard to call. CDR3 length: 15 amino acids. With 7 bases removed from V and 0 bases from J, the gap between germline ends came to 14 bases. Germline assignment: CDR1 SEHNR and CDR2 FQNEAQ (reference sequence).

The CDR3 coding sequence is TGTGCCAGCAGTGAAGAAATAGGGGCCCACACTGAAGCTTTCTTT. It is translated as CASSEEIGAHTEAFF. The chain carries TRBV6-1 and TRBJ1-1, with D tentatively TRBD1 (5 bases). The germline V gene encodes CDR1 MNHNS and CDR2 SASEGT. This CDR3 spans 15 amino acids. Trimming took 1 base from V and 3 from J, leaving 12 bases between them.

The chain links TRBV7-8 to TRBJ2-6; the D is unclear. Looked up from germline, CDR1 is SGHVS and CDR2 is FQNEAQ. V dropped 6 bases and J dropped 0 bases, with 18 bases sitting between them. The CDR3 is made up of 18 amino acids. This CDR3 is CASSTLLINPSGANVLTF. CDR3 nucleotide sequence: TGTGCCAGCAGTACTCTTTTGATAAACCCCTCTGGGGCCAACGTCCTGACTTTC. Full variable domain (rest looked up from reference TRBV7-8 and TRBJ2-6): GAGVSQSPRYKVAKRGQDVALRCDPISGHVSLFWYQQALGQGPEFLTYFQNEAQLDKSGLPSDRFFAERPEGSVSTLKIQRTQQEDSAVYLCASSTLLINPSGANVLTFGAGSRLTVL.

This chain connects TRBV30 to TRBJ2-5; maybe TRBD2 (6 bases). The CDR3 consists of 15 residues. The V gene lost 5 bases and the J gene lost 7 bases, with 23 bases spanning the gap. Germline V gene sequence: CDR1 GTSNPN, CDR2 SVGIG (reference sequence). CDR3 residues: CAWANPGTARGTQYF. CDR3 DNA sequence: TGTGCCTGGGCCAACCCCGGGACTGCCCGGGGGACCCAGTACTTC. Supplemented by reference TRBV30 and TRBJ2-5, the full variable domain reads SQTIHQWPATLVQPVGSPLSLECTVEGTSNPNLYWYRQAAGRGLQLLFYSVGIGQISSEVPQNLSASRPQDRQFILSSKKLLLSDSGFYLCAWANPGTARGTQYFGPGTRLLVL.

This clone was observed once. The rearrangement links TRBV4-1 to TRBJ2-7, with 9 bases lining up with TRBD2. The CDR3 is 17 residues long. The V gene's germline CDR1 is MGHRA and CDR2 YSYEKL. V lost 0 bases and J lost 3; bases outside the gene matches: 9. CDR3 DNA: TGCGCCAGCAGCCAAGAGGGGATGGCGGGGGGGCACTACGAGCAGTACTTC. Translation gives CASSQEGMAGGHYEQYF.

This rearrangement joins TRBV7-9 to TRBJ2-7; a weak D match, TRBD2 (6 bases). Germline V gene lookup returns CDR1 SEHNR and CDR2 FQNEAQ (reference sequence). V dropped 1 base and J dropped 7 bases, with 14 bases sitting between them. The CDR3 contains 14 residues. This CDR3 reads CASSLVGGMGEQYF. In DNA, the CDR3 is TGTGCCAGCAGCTTAGTGGGGGGAATGGGGGAGCAGTACTTC.

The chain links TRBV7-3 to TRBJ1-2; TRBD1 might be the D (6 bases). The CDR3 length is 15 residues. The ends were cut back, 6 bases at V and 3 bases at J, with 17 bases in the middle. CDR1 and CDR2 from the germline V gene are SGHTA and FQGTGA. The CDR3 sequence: CASSYRRQGYYGYTF. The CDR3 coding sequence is TGTGCCAGCAGTTACCGTCGTCAGGGGTACTATGGCTACACCTTC. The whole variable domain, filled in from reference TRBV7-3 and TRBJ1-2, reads GAGVSQTPSNKVTEKGKYVELRCDPISGHTALYWYRQSLGQGPEFLIYFQGTGAADDSGLPNDRFFAVRPEGSVSTLKIQRTERGDSAVYLCASSYRRQGYYGYTFGSGTRLTVV.

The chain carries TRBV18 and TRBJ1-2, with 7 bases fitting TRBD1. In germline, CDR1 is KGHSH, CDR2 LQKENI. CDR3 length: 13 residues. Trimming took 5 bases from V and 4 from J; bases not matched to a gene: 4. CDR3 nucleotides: TGTGCCAGCTCATCCGGGACAGCCTATGGCTACACCTTC. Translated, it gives CASSSGTAYGYTF.

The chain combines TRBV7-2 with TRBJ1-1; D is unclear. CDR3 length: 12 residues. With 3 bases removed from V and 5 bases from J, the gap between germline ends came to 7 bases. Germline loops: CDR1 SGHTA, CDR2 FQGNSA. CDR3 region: CASSFGETEAFF. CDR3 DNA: TGTGCCAGCAGCTTTGGGGAGACTGAAGCTTTCTTT.

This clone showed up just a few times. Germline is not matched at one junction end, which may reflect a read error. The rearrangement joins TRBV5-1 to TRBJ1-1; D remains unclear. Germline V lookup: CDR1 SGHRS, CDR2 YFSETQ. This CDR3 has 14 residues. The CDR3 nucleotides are TGCGCAAGCAGAAGGCGGCATACGAACACTGAAGCTTTCTTT. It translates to CASRRRHTNTEAFF. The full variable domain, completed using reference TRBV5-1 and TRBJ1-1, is KAGVTQTPRYLIKTRGQQVTLSCSPISGHRSVSWYQQTPGQGLQFLFEYFSETQRNKGNFPGRFSGRQFSNSRSEMNVSTLELGDSALYLCASRRRHTNTEAFFGQGTRLTVV.

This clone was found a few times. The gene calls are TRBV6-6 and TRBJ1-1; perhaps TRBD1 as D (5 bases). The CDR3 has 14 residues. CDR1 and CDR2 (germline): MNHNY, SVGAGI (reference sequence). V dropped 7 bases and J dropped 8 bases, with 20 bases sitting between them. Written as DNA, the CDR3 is TGTGCCAGCACAGCGGGACGGCCCGAGGTGGAAGCTTTCTTT. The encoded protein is CASTAGRPEVEAFF.

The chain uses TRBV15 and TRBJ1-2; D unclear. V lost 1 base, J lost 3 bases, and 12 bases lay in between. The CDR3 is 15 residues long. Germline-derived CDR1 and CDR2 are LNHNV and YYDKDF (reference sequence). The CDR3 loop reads CATSRGGARDYGYTF. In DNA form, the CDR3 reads TGTGCCACCAGCAGAGGAGGCGCGCGTGACTATGGCTACACCTTC.

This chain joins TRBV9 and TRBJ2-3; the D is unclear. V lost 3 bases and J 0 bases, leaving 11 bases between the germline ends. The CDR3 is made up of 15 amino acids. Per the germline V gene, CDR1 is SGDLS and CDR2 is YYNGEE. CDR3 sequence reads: CASSGSGTSTDTQYF. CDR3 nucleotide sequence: TGTGCCAGCAGCGGCTCAGGCACTAGCACAGATACGCAGTATTTT.

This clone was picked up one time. CDR3 nucleotides: TGTGCCAGCAGCTTAGCGAACAGGGGGCGGAGGAATGAGCAGTTCTTC. Protein: CASSLANRGRRNEQFF. The V and J genes are TRBV7-8 and TRBJ2-1; 9 bases fit TRBD1. The ends lost 0 bases at V and 7 bases at J; junction bases unmatched: 7. The CDR3 consists of 16 residues. Germline CDR1 is SGHVS and CDR2 is FQNEAQ.

CDR3 coding DNA: TGTGCCAGCTCACCGAGACGGGACAATGAGCAGTTCTTC. Translated, it gives CASSPRRDNEQFF. The rearrangement uses TRBV18 and TRBJ2-1; no firm D call. This CDR3 comprises 13 residues. V was cut by 3 bases and J by 5 bases, with 8 bases left in between. Germline V gene sequence: CDR1 KGHSH, CDR2 LQKENI.

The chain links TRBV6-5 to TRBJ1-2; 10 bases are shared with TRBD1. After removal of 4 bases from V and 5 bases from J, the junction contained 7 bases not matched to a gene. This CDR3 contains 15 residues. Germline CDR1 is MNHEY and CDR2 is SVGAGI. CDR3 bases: TGTGCCAGCAGTTCCTCAAGGACAGGGGGGTATGGCTACACCTTC. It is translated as CASSSSRTGGYGYTF.

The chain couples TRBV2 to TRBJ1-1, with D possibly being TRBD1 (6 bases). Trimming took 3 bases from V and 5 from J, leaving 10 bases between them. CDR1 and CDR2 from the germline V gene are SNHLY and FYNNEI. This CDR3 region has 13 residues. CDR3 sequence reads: CASSDRGWTEAFF. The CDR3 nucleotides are TGTGCCAGCAGTGACAGGGGTTGGACTGAAGCTTTCTTT.

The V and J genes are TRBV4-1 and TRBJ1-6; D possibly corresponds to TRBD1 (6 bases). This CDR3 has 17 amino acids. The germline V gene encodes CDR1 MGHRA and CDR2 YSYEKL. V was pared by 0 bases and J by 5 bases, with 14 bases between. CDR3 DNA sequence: TGCGCCAGCAGCCAAGAGGCCCCACAGGGAAATAATTCACCCCTCCACTTT. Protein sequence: CASSQEAPQGNNSPLHF.

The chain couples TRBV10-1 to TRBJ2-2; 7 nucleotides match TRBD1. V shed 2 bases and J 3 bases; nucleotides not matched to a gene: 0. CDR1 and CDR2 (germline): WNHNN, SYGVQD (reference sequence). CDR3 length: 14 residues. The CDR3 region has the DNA TGCGCCAGCAGTGAGCAGGGGGACACCGGGGAGCTGTTTTTT. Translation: CASSEQGDTGELFF.

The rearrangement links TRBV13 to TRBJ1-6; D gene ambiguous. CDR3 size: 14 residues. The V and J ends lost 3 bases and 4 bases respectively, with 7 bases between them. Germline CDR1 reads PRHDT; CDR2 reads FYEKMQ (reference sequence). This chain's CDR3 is CASSFRGYNSPLHF. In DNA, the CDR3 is TGTGCCAGCAGCTTCCGAGGGTATAATTCACCCCTCCACTTT.

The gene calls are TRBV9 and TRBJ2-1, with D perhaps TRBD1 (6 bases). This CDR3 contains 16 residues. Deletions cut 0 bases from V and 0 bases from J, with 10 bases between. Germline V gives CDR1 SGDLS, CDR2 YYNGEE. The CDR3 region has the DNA TGTGCCAGCAGCGTAGGAGGGACAAGCTCCTACAATGAGCAGTTCTTC. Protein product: CASSVGGTSSYNEQFF.

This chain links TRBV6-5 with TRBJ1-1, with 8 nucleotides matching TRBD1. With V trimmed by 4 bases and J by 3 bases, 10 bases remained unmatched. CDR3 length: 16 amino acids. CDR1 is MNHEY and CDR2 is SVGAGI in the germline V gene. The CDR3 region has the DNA TGTGCCAGCAGTTCCCCAGGGGGCTCAACTTACACTGAAGCTTTCTTT. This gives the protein CASSSPGGSTYTEAFF.

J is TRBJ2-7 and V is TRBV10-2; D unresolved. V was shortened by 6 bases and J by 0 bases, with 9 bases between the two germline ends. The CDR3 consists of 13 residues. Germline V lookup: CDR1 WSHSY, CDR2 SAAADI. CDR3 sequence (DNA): TGCGCCAGCAGCTCCCCTCCCTCCTACGAGCAGTACTTC. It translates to CASSSPPSYEQYF.

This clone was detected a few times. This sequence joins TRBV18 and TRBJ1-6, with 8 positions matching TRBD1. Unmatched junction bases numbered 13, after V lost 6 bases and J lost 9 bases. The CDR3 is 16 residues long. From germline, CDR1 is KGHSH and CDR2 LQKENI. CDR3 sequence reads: CASSPFDRGVASPLHF. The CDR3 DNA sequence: TGTGCCAGCTCGCCCTTCGACAGGGGAGTTGCTTCACCCCTCCACTTT. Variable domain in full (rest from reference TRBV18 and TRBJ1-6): NAGVMQNPRHLVRRRGQEARLRCSPMKGHSHVYWYRQLPEEGLKFMVYLQKENIIDESGMPKERFSAEFPKEGPSILRIQQVVRGDSAAYFCASSPFDRGVASPLHFGNGTRLTVT.

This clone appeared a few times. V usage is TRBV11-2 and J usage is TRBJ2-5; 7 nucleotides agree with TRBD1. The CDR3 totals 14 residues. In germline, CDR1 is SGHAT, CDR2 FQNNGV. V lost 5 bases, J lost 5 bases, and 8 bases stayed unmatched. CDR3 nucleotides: TGTGCCAGCAGCACCGGACAGGTTTGGGAGACCCAGTACTTC. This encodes CASSTGQVWETQYF.